The clone carrying this T cell receptor beta chain was counted a single time. Its target is unknown. Trimming removed 5 bases from V and 4 bases from J; junction bases left unmatched: 10. The CDR3 loop spans 15 amino acids. Germline CDR1 LNHDA, CDR2 SQIVND (reference sequence). TCRdb's table, derived via immunoSEQ multiplex PCR, lists solely in-frame clones and lacks some. The sample consists of about 78,000 clones, 95% to 97% of them appearing once. This specimen comes from a study of cytomegalovirus exposure and HLA in healthy donors. Across the whole study: In a later analysis, the 120 or so validation repertoires were reported to have used the same platform as the approximately 700 first-cohort repertoires. Study-wide findings and caveats: In vitro, a few CMV-associated chains proved specific for CMV antigens. Reports described diagnosis of cytomegalovirus status by the classifier as highly specific and sensitive.

The clonotype was recovered from a young man in good health and CMV-seropositive. The chain carries TRBV19 and TRBJ1-1, with TRBD1 matching over 7 bases. What was sequenced was PBMCs. The CDR3 reads CASSLAGGIGTEAFF. The CDR3 coding sequence is TGTGCCAGTAGTTTAGCAGGGGGGATTGGCACTGAAGCTTTCTTT. Combining the CDR3 with reference TRBV19 and TRBJ1-1 gives the whole variable domain DGGITQSPKYLFRKEGQNVTLSCEQNLNHDAMYWYRQDPGQGLRLIYYSQIVNDFQKGDIAEGYSVSREKKESFPLTVTSAQKNPTAFYLCASSLAGGIGTEAFFGQGTRLTVV.